The 32 T cell receptor beta chains given below trace back to one sample, sequenced in a study of blood T cell dynamics during melanoma immunotherapy. The method was immunoSEQ multiplex PCR; TCRdb's version includes in-frame clones alone and lacks a portion of them. Of roughly 5,000 clones listed, about 88% are singletons. The sample's time point: week 3, after first cycle of checkpoint inhibitor. The specimen was blood, collected from a patient treated with checkpoint blockade. The source is a human donor with melanoma.

The chain combines TRBV5-4 with TRBJ2-5; a weak D match, TRBD2 (6 bases). Deletions cut 1 base from V and 1 base from J, with 20 bases between. The CDR3 has 18 residues. CDR1 is SGHNT, CDR2 YYREEE, per germline (reference sequence). CDR3 sequence (DNA): TGTGCCAGCAGCTTGAGTTTCCTTTCGCGTAGCGGCCAAGAGACCCAGTACTTC. As protein: CASSLSFLSRSGQETQYF.

The chain uses TRBV18 and TRBJ1-5; a possible D gene is TRBD1 (6 bases). Germline lookup yields CDR1 KGHSH and CDR2 LQKENI. Trimming shortened V by 6 bases and J by 5 bases, and 14 bases separated the two germline ends. This CDR3 is built from 14 residues. The CDR3 DNA sequence: TGTGCCAGCTCCCCCGGGACATTTGATCAGCCCCAGCATTTT. The encoded protein is CASSPGTFDQPQHF.

This clone was seen only a few times. The chain links TRBV27 to TRBJ2-7; D is ambiguous. The CDR3 extends over 13 amino acids. Germline CDR1 reads MNHEY; CDR2 reads SMNVEV (reference sequence). V gave up 5 bases and J gave up 6 bases, with 14 bases separating them. CDR3 sequence (DNA): TGTGCCAGCAGTCCGCCTCCCGGCCCCGAGCAGTACTTC. Its protein is CASSPPPGPEQYF.

V is TRBV9 and J is TRBJ1-2; weak D call: TRBD1 (6 bases). The germline gives CDR1 SGDLS, CDR2 YYNGEE. This CDR3 is 14 amino acids long. The V gene lost 7 bases and the J gene lost 2 bases, with 15 bases spanning the gap. The CDR3 sequence is CASSRTAGNYGYTF. As DNA, the CDR3 is TGTGCCAGCTCAAGGACAGCCGGGAACTATGGCTACACCTTC.

This chain links TRBV4-3 with TRBJ2-7; the match to TRBD1 covers 8 bases. The germline gives CDR1 LGHNA, CDR2 YSLEER. The CDR3 totals 15 residues. Losses at the gene ends were 1 base for V and 3 bases for J; bases not matched to a gene: 5. Written as DNA, the CDR3 is TGCGCCAGCAGCCAAGCCCCGGGACAGGACTACGAGCAGTACTTC. Protein sequence: CASSQAPGQDYEQYF.

This rearrangement joins TRBV4-1 to TRBJ1-1; TRBD1 matches at 9 bases. The CDR3 runs to 16 residues. V trimming: 3 bases; J trimming: 5 bases; junction bases outside the gene matches: 10. Looked up from germline, CDR1 is MGHRA and CDR2 is YSYEKL. The DNA of the CDR3 is TGCGCCAGCAGCCATGCACAGGGGGCGCGGTATACTGAAGCTTTCTTT. The encoded protein is CASSHAQGARYTEAFF.

V usage is TRBV14 and J usage is TRBJ2-3, with TRBD2 matching over 14 bases. Trimming removed 2 bases from V and 3 bases from J; junction bases left unmatched: 4. Germline CDR1 and CDR2: SGHDN and FVKESK. This CDR3 region has 17 residues. CDR3 residues: CASSQPRTSGRTDTQYF. The CDR3 DNA is TGTGCCAGCAGCCAACCGCGGACTAGCGGGAGGACAGATACGCAGTATTTT. The whole variable domain, filled in from reference TRBV14 and TRBJ2-3, reads EAGVTQFPSHSVIEKGQTVTLRCDPISGHDNLYWYRRVMGKEIKFLLHFVKESKQDESGMPNNRFLAERTGGTYSTLKVQPAELEDSGVYFCASSQPRTSGRTDTQYFGPGTRLTVL.

Only a few counts were recorded for this clone. V is TRBV6-9 and J is TRBJ2-1; a weak D match, TRBD2 (7 bases). The V and J ends lost 5 bases and 8 bases respectively, with 16 bases between them. The germline CDR1 and CDR2 sequences are MNHGY and SVAAGI. This CDR3 spans 14 amino acids. CDR3 residues: CASSKNGGRDEQFF. The CDR3 coding sequence is TGTGCCAGCAGTAAGAACGGGGGGCGGGATGAGCAGTTCTTC.

This sequence joins TRBV7-2 and TRBJ2-3; D gene uncertain. This CDR3 is 13 amino acids long. Per germline, CDR1 SGHTA and CDR2 FQGNSA. Trimming left V 1 base short and J 1 base short, with 3 bases between. CDR3 nucleotide sequence: TGTGCCAGCAGCTTAGTTGGCACAGATACGCAGTATTTT. This translates into CASSLVGTDTQYF.

The chain links TRBV6-6 to TRBJ2-7; the match to TRBD1 covers 8 bases. With 6 bases clipped from V and 3 bases from J, the junction kept 7 bases outside the gene matches. The CDR3 has 14 residues. Germline V gene lookup returns CDR1 MNHNY and CDR2 SVGAGI (reference sequence). The CDR3 is CASSLTGVGYEQYF. The DNA of the CDR3 is TGTGCCAGCAGCCTGACAGGGGTCGGCTACGAGCAGTACTTC.

This rearrangement joins TRBV9 to TRBJ2-7, with D possibly being TRBD2 (6 bases). Germline V lookup: CDR1 SGDLS, CDR2 YYNGEE. Deletions cut 0 bases from V and 3 bases from J, with 10 bases between. The CDR3 has 14 amino acids. CDR3 bases: TGTGCCAGCAGCGTAGGCGGGGCCCACTACGAGCAGTACTTC. This translates into CASSVGGAHYEQYF.

The gene calls are TRBV5-1 and TRBJ2-3; unclear D gene. From germline, CDR1 is SGHRS and CDR2 YFSETQ. The CDR3 spans 14 residues. Trimming removed 2 bases at V and 5 bases at J, with 12 bases between. The CDR3 bases are TGCGCCAGCAGCTTTACTAACAGTGAAGATACGCAGTATTTT. This translates into CASSFTNSEDTQYF.

This chain connects TRBV7-2 to TRBJ2-1; D remains ambiguous. The germline V gene has CDR1 SGHTA and CDR2 FQGNSA. V was cut by 4 bases and J by 4 bases, with 17 bases left in between. The CDR3 is made up of 16 amino acids. The CDR3 sequence: CASSSSVTAPYNEQFF. The DNA for the CDR3 is TGTGCCAGCAGCTCCTCGGTGACTGCGCCGTACAATGAGCAGTTCTTC.

The chain is built from TRBV7-3 and TRBJ2-7, with 7 bases aligning to TRBD1. The CDR3 is 11 residues long. Per the germline V gene, CDR1 is SGHTA and CDR2 is FQGTGA. The junction had 1 base not matched to a gene; V was cut back by 8 bases and J by 3 bases. CDR3 region: CASGDSYEQYF. The CDR3 region has the DNA TGTGCCAGCGGGGACAGCTACGAGCAGTACTTC.

The V call is TRBV6-6, the J call TRBJ1-2; no definite D call. Between the trimmed V and J ends, which lost 6 bases and 0 bases, there was a span of 5 bases. The CDR3 consists of 12 residues. CDR1 and CDR2 from the germline V gene are MNHNY and SVGAGI (reference sequence). As DNA, the CDR3 is TGTGCCAGCAGCCCATCTAACTATGGCTACACCTTC. Translating it yields CASSPSNYGYTF.

V and J are TRBV7-3 and TRBJ2-2; TRBD2 aligns across 7 bases. This CDR3 is 16 amino acids long. The V gene end was trimmed by 4 bases and the J gene end by 1 base; junction bases not matched to a gene: 6. The germline gives CDR1 SGHTA, CDR2 FQGTGA. The CDR3 region is CASSSPGGKNTGELFF. CDR3 sequence (DNA): TGTGCCAGCAGCTCGCCGGGAGGCAAGAACACCGGGGAGCTGTTTTTT.

The CDR3 nucleotides are TGTGCCAGTTCGGGGTTAGGGGACGAAAAACTGTTTTTT. It specifies CASSGLGDEKLFF. The V and J genes are TRBV19 and TRBJ1-4; perhaps TRBD1 as D (5 bases). Trimming removed 8 bases from V and 8 bases from J, with 15 bases in between. Germline V gene sequence: CDR1 LNHDA, CDR2 SQIVND (reference sequence). The CDR3 length is 13 residues.

V usage is TRBV13 and J usage is TRBJ1-1; D remains unclear. Germline CDR1 and CDR2: PRHDT and FYEKMQ (reference sequence). The CDR3 loop spans 16 amino acids. Trimming cost V 5 bases and J 4 bases, with 20 bases left between them. The CDR3 coding sequence is TGTGCCAGCAGCGCAACGTCGGGGAATTGGGGCACTGAAGCTTTCTTT. This translates into CASSATSGNWGTEAFF.

V and J are TRBV30 and TRBJ2-4; possible D gene TRBD2, 5 bases. Germline values: CDR1 GTSNPN, CDR2 SVGIG (reference sequence). The germline V and J ends were trimmed by 7 bases and 1 base, with 17 bases remaining between them. CDR3 length: 15 amino acids. This chain's CDR3 is CALEVPGNAKNIQYF. As DNA, the CDR3 is TGTGCCTTGGAGGTTCCCGGGAATGCCAAAAACATTCAGTACTTC.

This chain's CDR3 is CARWGEGELFF. The CDR3 nucleotides read TGTGCCCGCTGGGGGGAGGGGGAGCTGTTTTTT. The rearrangement uses TRBV11-3 and TRBJ2-2; D perhaps matches TRBD2 (6 bases). The length of the CDR3 is 11 residues. With 11 bases removed from V and 8 bases from J, the gap between germline ends came to 12 bases. Germline CDR1 SGHNT, CDR2 YENEEA.

This clone was counted only a few times. The J gene is TRBJ1-1, the V gene TRBV7-8; possible D gene TRBD1, 5 bases. The CDR3 contains 16 residues. Trimming shortened V by 4 bases and J by 4 bases, and 19 bases separated the two germline ends. Germline V gene data show CDR1 as SGHVS and CDR2 as FQNEAQ. The CDR3 region is CASSYPQDRRGTEAFF. CDR3 nucleotides: TGTGCCAGCAGCTACCCCCAGGACCGGAGGGGCACTGAAGCTTTCTTT.

This clone was counted a single time. V is TRBV11-2 and J is TRBJ2-7; TRBD2 matches at 9 bases. Trimming removed 7 bases from V and 5 bases from J; junction bases left unmatched: 12. The CDR3 consists of 15 residues. Per germline, CDR1 SGHAT and CDR2 FQNNGV. The CDR3 region is CASTLSGRFAHEQYF. CDR3 bases: TGTGCCAGCACTCTAAGCGGGAGGTTCGCCCACGAGCAGTACTTC.

This clone was seen a handful of times. The chain joins TRBV7-3 to TRBJ2-7, with D unresolved. Germline V gives CDR1 SGHTA, CDR2 FQGTGA. V was pared by 1 base and J by 3 bases, with 4 bases between. CDR3 length equals 12 residues. CDR3 sequence: CASSLNYYEQYF. In DNA form, the CDR3 reads TGTGCCAGCAGCTTAAACTACTACGAGCAGTACTTC.

This clone was counted only a few times. The chain joins TRBV7-3 to TRBJ2-7, with 7 positions matching TRBD1. Per germline, CDR1 SGHTA and CDR2 FQGTGA. The CDR3 sequence is 16 residues long. V trimming: 3 bases; J trimming: 1 base; junction bases outside the gene matches: 9. The chain's CDR3 is CASSFTPGQLSYEQYF. CDR3 sequence (DNA): TGTGCCAGCAGCTTCACTCCGGGACAGCTTTCCTACGAGCAGTACTTC. The whole variable domain, filled in from reference TRBV7-3 and TRBJ2-7, reads GAGVSQTPSNKVTEKGKYVELRCDPISGHTALYWYRQSLGQGPEFLIYFQGTGAADDSGLPNDRFFAVRPEGSVSTLKIQRTERGDSAVYLCASSFTPGQLSYEQYFGPGTRLTVT.

This chain connects TRBV2 to TRBJ2-7; 10 bases fit TRBD1. CDR3 length equals 16 residues. The trim removed 1 base at V and 3 bases at J, leaving 6 bases unmatched. Germline V gene lookup returns CDR1 SNHLY and CDR2 FYNNEI. The CDR3 coding sequence is TGTGCCAGCAGTGAAGGGACGACAGGGGGCCGCTACGAGCAGTACTTC. It is translated as CASSEGTTGGRYEQYF. Using reference TRBV2 and TRBJ2-7 for the parts outside the CDR3, the full variable domain is EPEVTQTPSHQVTQMGQEVILRCVPISNHLYFYWYRQILGQKVEFLVSFYNNEISEKSEIFDDQFSVERPDGSNFTLKIRSTKLEDSAMYFCASSEGTTGGRYEQYFGPGTRLTVT.

This chain connects TRBV19 to TRBJ2-1, with 13 bases aligning to TRBD2. The CDR3 loop spans 18 amino acids. J gave up 9 bases and V 6 bases, and 17 bases lay outside the gene matches. The germline V gene has CDR1 LNHDA and CDR2 SQIVND (reference sequence). Written as DNA, the CDR3 is TGTGCCAGTAGGGCAGGGGGCGGAGGACTAGCGGGAGCGGGTGAGCAGTTCTTC. This codes for CASRAGGGGLAGAGEQFF.

The chain recombines TRBV9 with TRBJ2-3, with 13 bases matching TRBD2. V shed 6 bases and J 9 bases; nucleotides not matched to a gene: 13. Germline V gene sequence: CDR1 SGDLS, CDR2 YYNGEE. This CDR3 is 16 amino acids long. The CDR3 loop is CASTLGTSGIMGTQYF. In DNA form, the CDR3 reads TGTGCCAGCACCCTCGGGACTAGCGGGATTATGGGAACGCAGTATTTT.

This clone was detected once. This chain connects TRBV19 to TRBJ2-1, with D unresolved. The CDR3 covers 12 residues. The ends were cut back, 3 bases at V and 6 bases at J, with 6 bases in the middle. The germline V gene encodes CDR1 LNHDA and CDR2 SQIVND (reference sequence). CDR3 sequence (DNA): TGTGCCAGTAGTATTAGGTCCAATGAGCAGTTCTTC. This gives the protein CASSIRSNEQFF.

This clone showed up just once. This sequence joins TRBV6-1 and TRBJ1-1; D ambiguous. The CDR3 has 13 residues. V lost 1 base and J 0 bases, leaving 3 bases between the germline ends. Germline assignment: CDR1 MNHNS and CDR2 SASEGT. CDR3 sequence reads: CASSEGMNTEAFF. The CDR3 coding sequence is TGTGCCAGCAGTGAAGGGATGAACACTGAAGCTTTCTTT.

The rearrangement links TRBV14 to TRBJ1-1, with TRBD1 matching over 7 bases. The CDR3 runs to 16 residues. The germline CDR1 and CDR2 sequences are SGHDN and FVKESK. V was pared by 3 bases and J by 4 bases, with 11 bases of the junction left unmatched. In DNA, the CDR3 is TGTGCCAGCAGCCAGCAAGGGGGCAGGTTGGGCACTGAAGCTTTCTTT. This sequence encodes CASSQQGGRLGTEAFF.

In DNA form, the CDR3 reads TGTGCCAGCAGCTTAGATTGGGGGCTAGCGACTCCTAGCACAGATACGCAGTATTTT. Residues: CASSLDWGLATPSTDTQYF. The rearrangement links TRBV7-2 to TRBJ2-3; D may be TRBD1 or TRBD2 (6 bases each). The CDR3 covers 19 residues. The germline V gene encodes CDR1 SGHTA and CDR2 FQGNSA. V was clipped by 1 base and J by 0 bases, with 20 bases between them.

This chain joins TRBV19 and TRBJ2-7, with D perhaps TRBD2 (6 bases). The germline CDR1 and CDR2 sequences are LNHDA and SQIVND (reference sequence). Trimming left V 6 bases short and J 7 bases short, with 16 bases between. This CDR3 contains 13 residues. CDR3 region: CASSTRRDMEQYF. The CDR3, as DNA: TGTGCCAGTAGCACGAGGAGGGATATGGAGCAGTACTTC.